Below, 8 T cell receptor beta chains from the same sample are listed, as sequenced in a study of cytomegalovirus exposure and HLA in healthy donors. This PCR relied on a set of 60 Vbeta primers and 13 Jbeta primers. The protocol was immunoSEQ multiplex PCR, while the TCRdb copy is restricted to in-frame clones and leaves out a portion. The sample yields 150,000 to 200,000 clones, about two thirds seen once. Sample: PBMCs. Receptors were obtained from a woman aged 25 to 39 in good health and CMV-seronegative.

In its sample, this clone was seen a few times. The V gene is TRBV23-1, the J gene TRBJ1-3; D may be TRBD1 (5 bases). TRBV23-1 is an open reading frame, and its role is uncertain. This CDR3 is built from 17 residues. V lost 0 bases and J 0 bases, leaving 12 bases between the germline ends. In DNA, the CDR3 is TGCGCCAGCAGTCAATCTCGGGGGACTGGCTCTGGAAACACCATATATTTT. This gives the protein CASSQSRGTGSGNTIYF.

This clone has only a few counts. The CDR3 reads CASSPTPRGAFF. In nucleotides, the CDR3 is TGTGCCAGCAGCCCGACGCCCCGGGGAGCTTTCTTT. The chain carries TRBV14 and TRBJ1-1, with no clear D. The V gene's germline CDR1 is SGHDN and CDR2 FVKESK. The CDR3 runs to 12 residues. V was clipped by 4 bases and J by 10 bases, with 13 bases between them.

The chain carries TRBV27 and TRBJ2-7, with 7 bases that match TRBD1. This CDR3 spans 15 amino acids. The J segment lost 2 bases and the V segment lost 5 bases, leaving 9 bases of the junction unmatched. Looked up from germline, CDR1 is MNHEY and CDR2 is SMNVEV (reference sequence). CDR3 in DNA: TGTGCCAGCAGTCTCCGGGACAGAATTGCCTACGAGCAGTACTTC. This sequence encodes CASSLRDRIAYEQYF.

The CDR3 loop reads CASSPLQAASEQYF. The CDR3 nucleotides are TGTGCCAGCAGCCCCTTGCAGGCTGCGTCTGAGCAGTACTTC. The gene calls are TRBV7-9 and TRBJ2-7, with D uncertain. V lost 5 bases, J lost 7 bases, and 18 bases lay in between. CDR3 length: 14 amino acids. Germline loops: CDR1 SEHNR, CDR2 FQNEAQ (reference sequence).

The J gene is TRBJ2-7, the V gene TRBV6-1; a weak D match, TRBD2 (5 bases). Germline V gene lookup returns CDR1 MNHNS and CDR2 SASEGT. The germline V and J ends were trimmed by 7 bases and 1 base, with 11 bases remaining between them. The CDR3 runs 13 residues. The CDR3 DNA reads as TGTGCCAGCATAAAGAGGGAGTCCTACGAGCAGTACTTC. Its translation is CASIKRESYEQYF.

The chain has TRBV11-2 and TRBJ2-2, with unresolved D. The V end was cut by 1 base, the J end by 10 bases, with 10 bases between. Germline CDR1 and CDR2: SGHAT and FQNNGV. The CDR3 contains 13 residues. CDR3 sequence (DNA): TGTGCCAGCAGCTTAGCCGCCGGTATGGAGCTGTTTTTT. As protein: CASSLAAGMELFF.

The CDR3 here is CASSPLAGPSYEQYF. DNA for the CDR3: TGCGCCAGCAGCCCCTTAGCGGGGCCCTCCTACGAGCAGTACTTC. The chain links TRBV4-1 to TRBJ2-7; TRBD2 agrees at 8 bases. V trimming: 4 bases; J trimming: 0 bases; junction bases outside the gene matches: 5. The CDR3 covers 15 residues. Germline V gene lookup returns CDR1 MGHRA and CDR2 YSYEKL.

The chain links TRBV30 to TRBJ2-6, with 9 bases that match TRBD1. The germline V gene encodes CDR1 GTSNPN and CDR2 SVGIG (reference sequence). This CDR3 spans 13 amino acids. The junction had 0 bases not matched to a gene; V was cut back by 5 bases and J by 4 bases. CDR3 region: CAWGQGGANVLTF. The CDR3 region has the DNA TGTGCCTGGGGACAGGGGGGGGCCAACGTCCTGACTTTC.